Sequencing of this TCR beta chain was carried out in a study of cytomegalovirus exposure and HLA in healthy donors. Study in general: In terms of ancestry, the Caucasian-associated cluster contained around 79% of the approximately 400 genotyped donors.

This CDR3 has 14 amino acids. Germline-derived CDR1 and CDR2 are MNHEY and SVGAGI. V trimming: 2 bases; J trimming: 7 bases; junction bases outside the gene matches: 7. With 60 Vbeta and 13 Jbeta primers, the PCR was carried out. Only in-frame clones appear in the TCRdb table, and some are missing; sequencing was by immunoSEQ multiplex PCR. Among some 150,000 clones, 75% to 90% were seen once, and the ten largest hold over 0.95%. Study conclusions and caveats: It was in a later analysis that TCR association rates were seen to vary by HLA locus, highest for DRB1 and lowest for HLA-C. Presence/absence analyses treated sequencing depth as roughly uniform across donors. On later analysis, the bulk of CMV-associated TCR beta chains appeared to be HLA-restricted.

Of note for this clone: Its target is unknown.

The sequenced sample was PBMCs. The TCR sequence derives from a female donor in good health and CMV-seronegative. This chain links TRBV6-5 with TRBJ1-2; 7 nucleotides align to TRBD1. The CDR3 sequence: CASSYQGQPGGYTF. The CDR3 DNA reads TGTGCCAGCAGTTACCAGGGACAGCCGGGTGGCTACACCTTC.